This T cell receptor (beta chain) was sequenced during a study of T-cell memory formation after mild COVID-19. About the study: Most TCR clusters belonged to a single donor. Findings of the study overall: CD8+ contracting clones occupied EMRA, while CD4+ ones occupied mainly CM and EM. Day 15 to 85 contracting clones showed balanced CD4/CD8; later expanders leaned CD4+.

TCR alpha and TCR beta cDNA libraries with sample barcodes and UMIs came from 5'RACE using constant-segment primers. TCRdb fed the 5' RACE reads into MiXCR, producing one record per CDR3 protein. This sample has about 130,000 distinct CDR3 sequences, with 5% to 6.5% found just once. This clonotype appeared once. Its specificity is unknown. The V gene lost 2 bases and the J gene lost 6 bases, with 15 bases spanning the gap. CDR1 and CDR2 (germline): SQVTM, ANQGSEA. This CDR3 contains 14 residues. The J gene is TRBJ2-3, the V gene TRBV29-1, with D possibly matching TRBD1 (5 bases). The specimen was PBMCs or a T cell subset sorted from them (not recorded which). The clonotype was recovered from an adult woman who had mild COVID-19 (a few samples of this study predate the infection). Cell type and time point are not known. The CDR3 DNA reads TGCAGCGTTGAAAGGGGTAACTCCTGGGATACGCAGTATTTT. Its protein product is CSVERGNSWDTQYF.